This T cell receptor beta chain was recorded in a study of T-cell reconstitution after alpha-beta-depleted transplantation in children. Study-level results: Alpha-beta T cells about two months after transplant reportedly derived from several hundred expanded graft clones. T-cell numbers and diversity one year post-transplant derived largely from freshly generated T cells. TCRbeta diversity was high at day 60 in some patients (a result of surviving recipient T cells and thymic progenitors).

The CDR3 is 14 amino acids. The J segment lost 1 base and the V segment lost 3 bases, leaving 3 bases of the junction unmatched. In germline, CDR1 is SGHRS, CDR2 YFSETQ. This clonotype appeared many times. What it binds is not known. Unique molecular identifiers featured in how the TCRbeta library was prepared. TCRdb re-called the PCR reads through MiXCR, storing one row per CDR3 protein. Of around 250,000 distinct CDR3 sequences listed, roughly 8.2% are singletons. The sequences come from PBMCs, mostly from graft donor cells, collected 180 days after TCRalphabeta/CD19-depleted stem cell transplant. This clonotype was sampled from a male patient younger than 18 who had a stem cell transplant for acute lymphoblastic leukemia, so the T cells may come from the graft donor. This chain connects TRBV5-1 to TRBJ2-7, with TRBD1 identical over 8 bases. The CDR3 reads CASSSRDRSYEQYF. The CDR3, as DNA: TGCGCCAGCAGCTCCCGGGACAGGTCCTACGAGCAGTACTTC.